Below, 24 T cell receptor beta chains from the same sample are listed, as sequenced in a study of T cell repertoires in cytomegalovirus infection. These receptors' antigens are unknown. TCRdb independently ran MiXCR on the reads; one entry per CDR3 protein. The table has more than 95,000 distinct CDR3 sequences, roughly a third seen once; the top ten hold approximately 59%. The starting material was CD8+ T cells from cultured PBMCs, obtained from culture after CMV antigen stimulation. The source of these receptors is a human donor in good health (CMV status not recorded). Some clones in this sample may be carry-over from other donors' samples.

This chain links TRBV6-4 with TRBJ2-1, with 7 bases fitting TRBD2. Germline trimming cut 2 bases from V and 2 bases from J; bases unmatched to any gene: 3. Germline values: CDR1 MRHNA, CDR2 SNTAGT. This CDR3 spans 15 amino acids. The CDR3 DNA sequence: TGTGCCAGCAGTGACATGGGGGGGACCTACAATGAGCAGTTCTTC. Protein: CASSDMGGTYNEQFF.

This clonotype was seen many times. This chain links TRBV7-9 with TRBJ2-5; 8 positions agree with TRBD1. This CDR3 is 15 amino acids long. Trimming cost V 2 bases and J 4 bases; bases outside gene matches: 6. CDR1 is SEHNR and CDR2 is FQNEAQ in the germline V gene (reference sequence). The CDR3 region is CASSLMDRARETQYF. In DNA, the CDR3 is TGTGCCAGCAGCTTAATGGACAGGGCTAGAGAGACCCAGTACTTC. Full variable domain (outside the CDR3, taken from reference TRBV7-9 and TRBJ2-5): DTGVSQNPRHKITKRGQNVTFRCDPISEHNRLYWYRQTLGQGPEFLTYFQNEAQLEKSRLLSDRFSAERPKGSFSTLEIQRTEQGDSAMYLCASSLMDRARETQYFGPGTRLLVL.

V gene TRBV6-5 combines with J gene TRBJ1-1; D is unclear. CDR3 length: 16 residues. Trimming cost V 4 bases and J 1 base, with 16 bases left between them. Per the germline V gene, CDR1 is MNHEY and CDR2 is SVGAGI. The CDR3 sequence: CASSFRRSLGNTEAFF. DNA of the CDR3: TGTGCCAGCAGTTTCCGACGTAGTTTGGGGAACACTGAAGCTTTCTTT.

The J gene is TRBJ2-1, the V gene TRBV7-9, with 9 bases identical to TRBD2. The ends lost 5 bases at V and 9 bases at J; junction bases unmatched: 11. CDR1 and CDR2 from the germline V gene are SEHNR and FQNEAQ (reference sequence). This CDR3 spans 15 amino acids. The CDR3 region is CASSPQSGGRSEQFF. Written as DNA, the CDR3 is TGTGCCAGCAGCCCCCAGAGCGGGGGGCGCAGTGAGCAGTTCTTC.

This clonotype was seen a handful of times. The genes are TRBV2 and TRBJ2-5; no reliable D call. The CDR3 runs to 12 residues. V gave up 11 bases and J gave up 4 bases, with 14 bases separating them. Germline V CDR1 and CDR2: SNHLY, FYNNEI. The DNA of the CDR3 is TGTGCCCCCGTACTCGGGTCAGAGACCCAGTACTTC. Protein sequence: CAPVLGSETQYF.

The chain joins TRBV11-2 to TRBJ2-3; D may be TRBD1 (7 bases). The V and J ends lost 1 base and 4 bases respectively, with 36 bases between them. This CDR3 has 23 amino acids. Germline V gives CDR1 SGHAT, CDR2 FQNNGV. CDR3 nucleotides: TGTGCCAGCAGCTTAGTATACCAATCAGCAGGGGGGCCCACAGACGGGGCACCAGATACGCAGTATTTT. Translated: CASSLVYQSAGGPTDGAPDTQYF.

The CDR3 is CASTDGPRGGEEKLFF. Written as DNA, the CDR3 is TGTGCCAGCACCGACGGCCCCCGGGGGGGCGAAGAAAAACTGTTTTTT. This sequence joins TRBV7-9 and TRBJ1-4; TRBD1 might be the D (6 bases). The CDR3 length is 16 residues. Germline assignment: CDR1 SEHNR and CDR2 FQNEAQ (reference sequence). V lost 7 bases to trimming and J lost 8 bases, with 23 bases between them.

The chain uses TRBV29-1 and TRBJ2-7, with TRBD2 matching 7 bases. The CDR3 has 16 residues. V lost 4 bases and J lost 4; bases outside the gene matches: 16. Germline CDR1 and CDR2: SQVTM and ANQGSEA. CDR3 DNA sequence: TGCAGCGTTGGGAGGACGGGGGGACTTCTAGGGTACGAGCAGTACTTC. It is translated as CSVGRTGGLLGYEQYF.

This clonotype was counted between two and nine times. This chain uses TRBV6-1 with TRBJ2-1; 13 positions agree with TRBD2. Germline V gene sequence: CDR1 MNHNS, CDR2 SASEGT. V lost 5 bases, J lost 3 bases, and 7 bases stayed unmatched. This CDR3 comprises 17 residues. The DNA for the CDR3 is TGTGCCAGCAGTAAAGGACTAGCGGGGGATCTCTACAATGAGCAGTTCTTC. This sequence encodes CASSKGLAGDLYNEQFF.

In this sample, this clonotype turned up a few times. V usage is TRBV27 and J usage is TRBJ1-1; no definite D call. The germline CDR1 and CDR2 sequences are MNHEY and SMNVEV (reference sequence). The CDR3 is 11 amino acids. The ends were cut back, 7 bases at V and 7 bases at J, with 10 bases in the middle. The CDR3 sequence: CASISSNEAFF. CDR3 nucleotide sequence: TGTGCCAGCATTTCAAGCAATGAAGCTTTCTTT.

The rearrangement links TRBV29-1 to TRBJ1-1, with D unclear. Per germline, CDR1 SQVTM and CDR2 ANQGSEA. This CDR3 spans 12 amino acids. Between the trimmed V and J ends, which lost 7 bases and 8 bases, there was a span of 17 bases. CDR3 nucleotides: TGCAGCGGCTCCCCGGCAGGCCGGGAAGCTTTCTTT. Translation gives CSGSPAGREAFF.

This clonotype was recorded at least ten times. The gene calls are TRBV6-1 and TRBJ1-5, with 8 bases identical to TRBD1. The trim removed 4 bases at V and 5 bases at J, leaving 4 bases unmatched. CDR1 is MNHNS and CDR2 is SASEGT in the germline V gene. The length of the CDR3 is 14 residues. CDR3 residues: CASSAQGVDQPQHF. For the CDR3, the DNA is TGTGCCAGCAGTGCACAGGGGGTGGATCAGCCCCAGCATTTT.

This clonotype has ten or more counts. The rearrangement links TRBV7-8 to TRBJ2-1; TRBD2 matches 7 bases. CDR1 and CDR2 (germline): SGHVS, FQNEAQ. The CDR3 is 13 amino acids. Trimming cost V 1 base and J 15 bases; bases outside gene matches: 9. The CDR3 nucleotides read TGTGCCAGCAGCTTAGTAGCCGGGACTACCTTGTTCTTC. Protein: CASSLVAGTTLFF. Drawing the rest from reference TRBV7-8 and TRBJ2-1, the complete variable domain is GAGVSQSPRYKVAKRGQDVALRCDPISGHVSLFWYQQALGQGPEFLTYFQNEAQLDKSGLPSDRFFAERPEGSVSTLKIQRTQQEDSAVYLCASSLVAGTTLFFGPGTRLTVL.

This clonotype occurred a few times. The chain joins TRBV29-1 to TRBJ2-7; 11 positions match TRBD1. Germline CDR1 SQVTM, CDR2 ANQGSEA. J lost 2 bases, V lost 5 bases, and 8 bases had no gene match. This CDR3 region has 15 residues. This chain's CDR3 is CSVKTPGQGAYEQYF. The CDR3 DNA reads as TGCAGCGTTAAAACTCCGGGACAGGGGGCCTACGAGCAGTACTTC.

The chain recombines TRBV6-2 or TRBV6-3 with TRBJ1-6; no definite D call. Germline loops: CDR1 MNHEY, CDR2 SVGEGT. The CDR3 has 18 amino acids. Trimming left V 8 bases short and J 0 bases short, with 20 bases between. The CDR3 DNA reads as TGTGCCAGCTCAGCGGGAACGCCCCGGAGCTCCTATAATTCACCCCTCCACTTT. Protein sequence: CASSAGTPRSSYNSPLHF.

The chain links TRBV12-3 or TRBV12-4 to TRBJ1-2, with D possibly TRBD1 on 6 matching bases. The CDR3 length is 16 residues. Trimming left V 6 bases short and J 0 bases short, with 17 bases between. DNA of the CDR3: TGTGCCAGCAGCAACGACAGGATCGAGGCTAACTATGGCTACACCTTC. It codes for CASSNDRIEANYGYTF.

The chain combines TRBV29-1 with TRBJ2-7, with D unclear. The CDR3 runs to 13 residues. V gave up 6 bases and J gave up 6 bases, with 18 bases separating them. CDR1 SQVTM and CDR2 ANQGSEA come from the germline V gene. Here the CDR3 DNA reads TGCAGCGTCGCCAGCGAGACCGACCTCGAGCAGTACTTC. Translated, it gives CSVASETDLEQYF.

This clonotype was seen a few times. This chain uses TRBV7-2 with TRBJ2-7; D gene ambiguous. This CDR3 spans 13 amino acids. Germline loops: CDR1 SGHTA, CDR2 FQGNSA. The ends were cut back, 5 bases at V and 4 bases at J, with 12 bases in the middle. The CDR3 sequence: CASSPYSLYEQYF. CDR3 nucleotides: TGTGCCAGCAGCCCCTATTCCCTTTACGAGCAGTACTTC.

The rearrangement links TRBV7-2 to TRBJ2-4, with D tentatively TRBD1 (5 bases). From germline, CDR1 is SGHTA and CDR2 FQGNSA. The V and J ends lost 4 bases and 1 base respectively, with 11 bases between them. The CDR3 covers 15 residues. The CDR3 DNA sequence: TGTACCAGCAGCTCCCCAGGGTTGGCCAAAAACATTCAGTACTTC. This gives the protein CTSSSPGLAKNIQYF.

This chain connects TRBV12-3 or TRBV12-4 to TRBJ1-2, with 7 bases lining up with TRBD1. The CDR3 is 14 residues long. V was clipped by 7 bases and J by 4 bases; unmatched bases: 9. In nucleotides, the CDR3 is TGTGCCAGCACTCCAGCACGGGACAGCTATGGCTACACCTTC. It encodes CASTPARDSYGYTF.

This chain links TRBV2 with TRBJ2-7; 7 nucleotides line up with TRBD2. The CDR3 covers 12 residues. The trim removed 6 bases at V and 7 bases at J, leaving 6 bases unmatched. Per germline, CDR1 SNHLY and CDR2 FYNNEI. CDR3 DNA sequence: TGTGCCAGCAGCAGACTAGCTTGGGAGCAGTACTTC. It yields the protein CASSRLAWEQYF.

V usage is TRBV7-9 and J usage is TRBJ2-5; no definite D call. Per the germline V gene, CDR1 is SEHNR and CDR2 is FQNEAQ (reference sequence). Trimming cost V 6 bases and J 4 bases, with 9 bases left between them. The CDR3 has 12 amino acids. CDR3 in amino acids: CASSAPVETQYF. The CDR3 DNA sequence: TGTGCCAGCAGTGCTCCGGTAGAGACCCAGTACTTC.

The V call is TRBV28, the J call TRBJ2-3; tentative D call: TRBD1 (5 bases). The ends were cut back, 6 bases at V and 13 bases at J, with 35 bases in the middle. The CDR3 sequence is 18 residues long. Germline V lookup: CDR1 MDHEN, CDR2 SYDVKM. The CDR3 coding sequence is TGTGCCAGCAGCTCGCCGGCAGGGCAACGATTTAGTTCGGTGACGGAGTATTTT. It translates to CASSSPAGQRFSSVTEYF.

A word on this clonotype: Germline is not matched at one junction end, which may reflect a read error. The V call is TRBV2, the J call TRBJ1-5, with a tentative D call TRBD1 (6 bases). CDR1 is SNHLY, CDR2 FYNNEI, per germline. This CDR3 contains 14 residues. The chain's CDR3 is CASKAGGGNQPQHF. CDR3 DNA: TGTGCCAGCAAGGCGGGGGGGGGCAACCAGCCCCAGCATTTT.